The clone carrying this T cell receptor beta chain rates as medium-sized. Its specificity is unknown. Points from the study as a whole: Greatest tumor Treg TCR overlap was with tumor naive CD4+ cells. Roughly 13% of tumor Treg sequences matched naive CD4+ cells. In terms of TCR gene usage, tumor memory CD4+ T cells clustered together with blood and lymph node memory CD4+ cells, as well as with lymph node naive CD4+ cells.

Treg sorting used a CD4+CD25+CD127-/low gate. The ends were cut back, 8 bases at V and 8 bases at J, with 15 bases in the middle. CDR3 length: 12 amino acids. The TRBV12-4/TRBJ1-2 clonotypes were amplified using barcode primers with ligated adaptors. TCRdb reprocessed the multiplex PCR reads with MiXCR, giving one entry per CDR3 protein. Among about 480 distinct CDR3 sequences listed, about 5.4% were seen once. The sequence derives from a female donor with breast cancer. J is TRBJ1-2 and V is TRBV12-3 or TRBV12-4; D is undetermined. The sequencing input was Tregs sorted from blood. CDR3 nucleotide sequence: TGTGCCAGCGGGTGGGCTCATCGGGGCTACACCTTC. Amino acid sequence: CASGWAHRGYTF.